A single sample is the source of the 15 T cell receptor beta chains below, sequenced in a study of T-cell memory formation after mild COVID-19 (dated by TCRdb to about 2021). The receptor library was made with 5' RACE. Sequencing was carried out with an Illumina NovaSeq 6000. The public reads were quality trimmed at Q25 with fastp and then assembled into clones with MiXCR by TCRdb, keeping productive beta chains. Identical CDR3 protein sequences are pooled into one entry, listed with their most common genes and DNA. The sample yields 470,000 or so distinct CDR3 sequences; around a quarter were counted once. The ten largest make up approximately 13% of the sample. Sequencing was carried out using PBMCs or a T cell subset sorted from them (not recorded which). These receptor sequences come from an adult woman who had mild COVID-19 (a few samples of this study predate the infection). The sample titles of this study are shuffled in the database, so cell type and time point are left out; the donor was told from shared clones.

This clonotype has more than one count but fewer than ten. This chain uses TRBV4-1 with TRBJ1-4, with D maybe TRBD1 (5 bases). V lost 1 base, J lost 8 bases, and 14 bases lay in between. Germline V gene lookup returns CDR1 MGHRA and CDR2 YSYEKL. The CDR3 length is 15 residues. This CDR3 is CASSQVLGAREKLFF. CDR3 in DNA: TGCGCCAGCAGCCAAGTTCTCGGGGCTCGAGAAAAACTGTTTTTT.

This clonotype was counted a few times. The chain is built from TRBV12-3 or TRBV12-4 and TRBJ1-2; D is uncertain. The CDR3 length is 15 residues. V shed 7 bases and J shed 2 bases, with 17 bases lying between them. As DNA, the CDR3 is TGTGCCAGCAATTTGGCCGGACGGCCGAACTATGGCTACACCTTC. Translated: CASNLAGRPNYGYTF.

This clonotype has a handful of counts. The chain carries TRBV6-2 or TRBV6-3 and TRBJ2-3, with D possibly TRBD2 on 5 matching bases. Germline CDR1 and CDR2: MNHEY and SVGEGT. V was trimmed by 8 bases and J by 11 bases, leaving 23 bases between them. The length of the CDR3 is 14 residues. Here the CDR3 reads CASYTPLARERQYF. The CDR3 DNA reads TGTGCCAGCTACACCCCCCTTGCTCGGGAAAGGCAGTATTTT.

This clonotype was picked up a small number of times. The chain joins TRBV5-1 to TRBJ2-3, with 7 positions matching TRBD1. This CDR3 spans 14 amino acids. The junction had 6 bases not matched to a gene; V was cut back by 4 bases and J by 4 bases. Germline V lookup: CDR1 SGHRS, CDR2 YFSETQ. CDR3 residues: CASSGTGVADTQYF. In DNA form, the CDR3 reads TGCGCCAGCAGCGGTACAGGGGTGGCAGATACGCAGTATTTT.

The gene calls are TRBV4-3 and TRBJ1-2; unclear D gene. V shed 3 bases and J shed 4 bases, with 15 bases lying between them. From germline, CDR1 is LGHNA and CDR2 YSLEER. The CDR3 runs to 15 residues. CDR3 nucleotide sequence: TGCGCCAGCAGCCAGTCTTCCACCGAGCTCTATGGCTACACCTTC. Residues: CASSQSSTELYGYTF.

In this sample, this clonotype turned up a few times. The V call is TRBV6-5, the J call TRBJ1-2, with D hard to call. The germline V gene has CDR1 MNHEY and CDR2 SVGAGI. With 0 bases removed from V and 8 bases from J, the gap between germline ends came to 10 bases. This CDR3 comprises 13 residues. The CDR3 loop reads CASSYSGLGGYTF. In DNA, the CDR3 is TGTGCCAGCAGTTACTCGGGTTTGGGAGGCTACACCTTC.

The genes are TRBV3-1 and TRBJ2-5; D unresolved. Germline V gene data show CDR1 as LGHDT and CDR2 as YNNKEL (reference sequence). CDR3 length equals 13 residues. Trimming removed 0 bases from V and 5 bases from J, with 7 bases in between. CDR3 residues: CASSQESDETQYF. The CDR3 DNA reads TGTGCCAGCAGCCAAGAGAGCGACGAGACCCAGTACTTC.

The chain uses TRBV19 and TRBJ1-2; D gene uncertain. CDR3 size: 13 residues. V dropped 3 bases and J dropped 8 bases, with 13 bases sitting between them. Germline CDR1 and CDR2: LNHDA and SQIVND (reference sequence). Written as DNA, the CDR3 is TGTGCCAGTAGTATTGTCAAGGGTGGAGGCTACACCTTC. Translation gives CASSIVKGGGYTF.

Ten or more counts support this clonotype. The V gene is TRBV12-3 or TRBV12-4, the J gene TRBJ1-4; TRBD1 is a possible D gene (5 bases). Trimming shortened V by 3 bases and J by 7 bases, and 15 bases separated the two germline ends. The CDR3 is 15 residues long. Here the CDR3 reads CASSFGGQGGEKLFF. The CDR3, as DNA: TGTGCCAGCAGTTTTGGTGGACAAGGAGGTGAAAAACTGTTTTTT.

In this sample, this clonotype turned up a few times. V is TRBV7-8 and J is TRBJ2-3, with D unclear. There are 14 residues in the CDR3. Germline V lookup: CDR1 SGHVS, CDR2 FQNEAQ. The germline V and J ends were trimmed by 4 bases and 2 bases, with 10 bases remaining between them. The CDR3 DNA reads TGTGCCAGCAGCTCCCGAGTCTACACAGATACGCAGTATTTT. It encodes CASSSRVYTDTQYF.

The chain is built from TRBV18 and TRBJ2-5; D is perhaps TRBD2 (5 bases). CDR3 length: 12 residues. V lost 8 bases, J lost 9 bases, and 16 bases lay in between. Germline loops: CDR1 KGHSH, CDR2 LQKENI. CDR3 residues: CASADPSRAQYF. As DNA, the CDR3 is TGTGCCAGCGCAGACCCGTCGAGGGCCCAGTACTTC.

The chain carries TRBV3-1 and TRBJ2-1; 7 bases map to TRBD2. V trimming: 4 bases; J trimming: 1 base; junction bases outside the gene matches: 7. The CDR3 runs to 16 residues. Germline V gene data show CDR1 as LGHDT and CDR2 as YNNKEL (reference sequence). Written as DNA, the CDR3 is TGTGCCAGCAGCCCGGGGGGTGTTCGGTCCTACAATGAGCAGTTCTTC. Translating it yields CASSPGGVRSYNEQFF.

The rearrangement joins TRBV13 to TRBJ2-3; no definite D call. Deletions cut 2 bases from V and 4 bases from J, with 13 bases between. The CDR3 is 15 amino acids. CDR1 PRHDT and CDR2 FYEKMQ come from the germline V gene (reference sequence). The CDR3 DNA sequence: TGTGCCAGCAGCTTACGCTATTTACCCCCAGATACGCAGTATTTT. Protein: CASSLRYLPPDTQYF. Drawing the rest from reference TRBV13 and TRBJ2-3, the complete variable domain is AAGVIQSPRHLIKEKRETATLKCYPIPRHDTVYWYQQGPGQDPQFLISFYEKMQSDKGSIPDRFSAQQFSDYHSELNMSSLELGDSALYFCASSLRYLPPDTQYFGPGTRLTVL.

This clonotype was counted at least ten times. The chain couples TRBV11-2 to TRBJ2-7; D unresolved. V shed 0 bases and J shed 1 base, with 16 bases lying between them. The CDR3 totals 17 residues. Germline lookup yields CDR1 SGHAT and CDR2 FQNNGV. CDR3 loop: CASSLDLAGPESYEQYF. The CDR3, as DNA: TGTGCCAGCAGCTTAGATCTTGCAGGCCCCGAATCCTACGAGCAGTACTTC. The variable domain in full, completed from reference TRBV11-2 and TRBJ2-7, reads EAGVAQSPRYKIIEKRQSVAFWCNPISGHATLYWYQQILGQGPKLLIQFQNNGVVDDSQLPKDRFSAERLKGVDSTLKIQPAKLEDSAVYLCASSLDLAGPESYEQYFGPGTRLTVT.

This clonotype was counted between two and nine times. The chain recombines TRBV11-2 with TRBJ1-1, with a weak D call TRBD1 (5 bases). Per germline, CDR1 SGHAT and CDR2 FQNNGV. Trimming took off 6 bases at V and 0 bases at J, with 17 bases between the two ends. This CDR3 spans 16 amino acids. The CDR3 DNA reads as TGTGCCAGCAGTCGGTTCACCGGGACCATGAACACTGAAGCTTTCTTT. It codes for CASSRFTGTMNTEAFF.